A selection of T cell receptor beta chains follows, all from one sample in a study of T cell responses to AZD1222 COVID-19 vaccine. Generated by immunoSEQ multiplex PCR, the TCRdb table keeps only in-frame clones and is missing some. The top ten clones hold more than 1.5% of a sample with 90,000 to 130,000 clones, 88% of them seen once. The starting material was peripheral blood, obtained on day 0 of AZD1222 vaccination. The receptors were gathered from an adult in good health. Each CDR3 is given with its conserved first and last residue. A D gene is named only where the DNA matches it firmly. Where a row states a size, it is once, few, many or the class of an expanded clone; other rows omit it.

size	V	D	J	DNA	CDR3
NA	TRBV19	TRBD1	TRBJ1-2	TGTGCCAGTAGTATCTTTGCGCAGGGGGTAAATGGCTACACCTTC	CASSIFAQGVNGYTF
NA	TRBV19	NA	TRBJ1-1	TGTGCCAGTGTAATCAGGGGCAGAAACACTGAAGCTTTCTTT	CASVIRGRNTEAFF
NA	TRBV5-1	NA	TRBJ1-1	TGCGCCAGCAGATATCAAGGGGCCCTGGGCACTGAAGCTTTCTTT	CASRYQGALGTEAFF
NA	TRBV5-6	NA	TRBJ1-2	TGTGCCAGCAGCCGTCAGGAGCCCATTAACTATGGCTACACCTTC	CASSRQEPINYGYTF
NA	TRBV30	NA	TRBJ1-4	TGTGCCTGGAGTGAACGCCTGGGATCGCGGGGGACTAATGAAAAACTGTTTTTT	CAWSERLGSRGTNEKLFF
NA	TRBV7-9	NA	TRBJ1-2	TGTGCCAGCAGCTTGGCCGGGGACCAGTGGGGCTACACCTTC	CASSLAGDQWGYTF
once	TRBV5-6	NA	TRBJ1-5	TGTGCCAGCAGCTTGTATAGGGTCCCCTCAGCCCAGCATTTT	CASSLYRVPSAQHF
once	TRBV6-5	TRBD1	TRBJ1-2	TGTGCCAGCAGGGGCGGACAGGAGAAGGGCTACACCTTC	CASRGGQEKGYTF
NA	TRBV24-1	NA	TRBJ1-5	TGTGCCACCAGTGATTTGTTTGCCTCCCTACTCGAAAGCAATCAGCCCCAGCATTTT	CATSDLFASLLESNQPQHF
NA	TRBV5-4	NA	TRBJ2-7	TGTGCCAGCAGCTTGCAGGCCGGCTACGAGCAGTACTTC	CASSLQAGYEQYF
NA	TRBV5-4	TRBD1	TRBJ2-7	TGTGCCAGCAGCTTGGACAGGGGTTACGAGCAGTACTTC	CASSLDRGYEQYF
NA	TRBV3-1/TRBV3-2	NA	TRBJ1-1	TGTGCCAGCAGCCAGCGGACAGTAATGAACACTGAAGCTTTCTTT	CASSQRTVMNTEAFF
NA	TRBV7-9	NA	TRBJ1-1	TGTGCCAGCAGCTTAGGGGGAGGGAACACTGAAGCTTTCTTT	CASSLGGGNTEAFF
NA	TRBV2	NA	TRBJ2-1	TGTGCCAGCAGTGAAACCTGGGACTCCCAAGAGTTCTTC	CASSETWDSQEFF